This T cell receptor beta chain was sequenced for a study of identical twins. Details on this clonotype: The antigen is undetermined.

TCRdb called the 5' RACE reads again in MiXCR, with one record for every CDR3 protein. This repertoire shows approximately 500,000 distinct CDR3 sequences, roughly 24% found once; its top ten account for just under 3%. The CDR3 has 11 residues. Germline V CDR1 and CDR2: SGHDN, FVKESK. Trimming took 8 bases from V and 7 from J, leaving 8 bases between them. Notes on the study in general: Compared with models, monozygotic twins showed more out-of-frame TCR alpha sharing.

This same sample was also part of a study on T cells expressing NK-cell markers. This second study says: Dominant NKG2C+ clonotype frequencies of roughly 1.0-7.5% of CD8+ T cells were measured in roughly 6 donors. Evidence did not settle whether expanded NKG2C+ T cell clones targeted HCMV.

Specimen: CD4+ T cells sorted from blood. The rearrangement links TRBV14 to TRBJ2-2; D may be TRBD2 (5 bases). The clonotype comes from a woman aged 18-29 years in good health. CDR3 sequence reads: CASSGGGELFF. The DNA for the CDR3 is TGTGCCAGCTCAGGAGGCGGGGAGCTGTTTTTT.